The 29 T cell receptor beta chains below come from one sample, sequenced in a study of blood T cell repertoires in COVID-19. The protocol was immunoSEQ multiplex PCR, while the TCRdb copy is restricted to in-frame clones and leaves out a portion. Of about 160,000 clones in the sample, about 90% are singletons; the top ten hold 3.5% to 4.5%. The specimen was peripheral blood. These receptors were taken from a woman aged 60-75 years with active or convalescent COVID-19.

The rearrangement joins TRBV7-9 to TRBJ2-7; TRBD2 matches at 7 bases. This CDR3 spans 12 amino acids. Unmatched junction bases numbered 3, after V lost 5 bases and J lost 5 bases. CDR1 is SEHNR and CDR2 is FQNEAQ in the germline V gene (reference sequence). The CDR3 is CASSRGLDEQYF. In DNA form, the CDR3 reads TGTGCCAGCAGCCGAGGACTAGACGAGCAGTACTTC.

The V gene is TRBV10-3, the J gene TRBJ1-1; TRBD1 might be the D (5 bases). This CDR3 spans 16 amino acids. The germline V gene encodes CDR1 ENHRY and CDR2 SYGVKD. V was cut by 4 bases and J by 4 bases, with 19 bases left in between. The CDR3 region has the DNA TGTGCCATCAGTGTAAATCTTGGGGGGGTTGGCACTGAAGCTTTCTTT. Its translation: CAISVNLGGVGTEAFF.

V gene TRBV6-2 or TRBV6-3 combines with J gene TRBJ2-5; D may be TRBD2 (6 bases). CDR1 is MNHEY, CDR2 SVGEGT, per germline. V was shortened by 2 bases and J by 5 bases, with 9 bases between the two germline ends. The CDR3 sequence is 13 residues long. In DNA form, the CDR3 reads TGTGCCAGCAGTTACGGTGGGAGGGAGACCCAGTACTTC. Protein sequence: CASSYGGRETQYF.

The J gene is TRBJ1-5, the V gene TRBV12-5, with D maybe TRBD1 (6 bases). There are 13 residues in the CDR3. Trimming took off 9 bases at V and 5 bases at J, with 14 bases between the two ends. Germline V gives CDR1 LGHNT, CDR2 FRNRAP. For the CDR3, the DNA is TGTGCTAGCCGAGGGGGTCTTCATCAGCCCCAGCATTTT. Amino acid sequence: CASRGGLHQPQHF.

The J gene is TRBJ2-3, the V gene TRBV18; D is ambiguous. This CDR3 contains 15 residues. With 2 bases removed from V and 1 base from J, the gap between germline ends came to 10 bases. Germline V gene sequence: CDR1 KGHSH, CDR2 LQKENI. The CDR3 loop reads CASSPSIQGTDTQYF. CDR3 bases: TGTGCCAGCTCACCATCTATCCAGGGCACAGATACGCAGTATTTT.

The genes are TRBV6-5 and TRBJ1-1; TRBD1 is a possible D gene (5 bases). CDR1 and CDR2 from the germline V gene are MNHEY and SVGAGI. The germline V and J ends were trimmed by 2 bases and 4 bases, with 11 bases remaining between them. CDR3 length: 14 residues. The CDR3 DNA reads TGTGCCAGCAGTTACATTGCGGGGGGCACTGAAGCTTTCTTT. Its protein product is CASSYIAGGTEAFF.

This rearrangement joins TRBV7-2 to TRBJ1-3; D gene uncertain. Trimming stripped 0 bases from V and 0 bases from J, with 12 bases between. Germline V gene lookup returns CDR1 SGHTA and CDR2 FQGNSA. The CDR3 runs 17 residues. The CDR3 region is CASSLAGAALSGNTIYF. The CDR3 DNA is TGTGCCAGCAGCTTAGCAGGAGCAGCCCTCTCTGGAAACACCATATATTTT.

The chain carries TRBV10-3 and TRBJ1-1; TRBD1 might be the D (5 bases). The CDR3 contains 13 residues. The germline gives CDR1 ENHRY, CDR2 SYGVKD. Trimming left V 5 bases short and J 8 bases short, with 15 bases between. This CDR3 reads CAISPYGGEEAFF. As DNA, the CDR3 is TGTGCCATCAGTCCGTATGGGGGGGAGGAAGCTTTCTTT.

The chain recombines TRBV7-2 with TRBJ2-4, with 8 nucleotides matching TRBD1. J lost 5 bases, V lost 3 bases, and 3 bases had no gene match. The CDR3 sequence is 14 residues long. Germline assignment: CDR1 SGHTA and CDR2 FQGNSA. The CDR3 nucleotides read TGTGCCAGCAGCTTTGACAGGGGTCAAAACATTCAGTACTTC. Translation gives CASSFDRGQNIQYF.

This rearrangement joins TRBV6-5 to TRBJ1-6; a possible D gene is TRBD1 (6 bases). The ends were cut back, 4 bases at V and 11 bases at J, with 18 bases in the middle. Germline lookup yields CDR1 MNHEY and CDR2 SVGAGI. The CDR3 is 15 residues long. The DNA of the CDR3 is TGTGCCAGCAGTTCAATAGACAGGTCGGGGACACCCCTCCACTTT. Translated: CASSSIDRSGTPLHF.

This rearrangement joins TRBV7-6 to TRBJ2-7; 8 positions match TRBD1. The V and J ends lost 4 bases and 6 bases, in that order; junction bases with no gene match: 11. Germline assignment: CDR1 SGHVS and CDR2 FNYEAQ. The CDR3 is 15 amino acids. DNA of the CDR3: TGTGCCAGCAGCTCATTCGACAGGGGCCGCCCCGAGCAGTACTTC. Protein product: CASSSFDRGRPEQYF.

This chain joins TRBV30 and TRBJ2-5; the D gene is possibly TRBD2 (6 bases). This CDR3 is built from 13 residues. From germline, CDR1 is GTSNPN and CDR2 SVGIG (reference sequence). The V end lost 5 bases, the J end lost 1 base, and 11 bases lay between the germline ends. The DNA of the CDR3 is TGTGCCTGGGCGCGGGGATTCCAAGAGACCCAGTACTTC. This translates into CAWARGFQETQYF.

The rearrangement uses TRBV19 and TRBJ2-3, with a weak D call TRBD2 (6 bases). Trimming took 5 bases from V and 1 from J, leaving 10 bases between them. This CDR3 region has 14 residues. In germline, CDR1 is LNHDA, CDR2 SQIVND (reference sequence). The CDR3 spells CASSLGGGTDTQYF. CDR3 bases: TGTGCCAGTAGTCTGGGGGGAGGCACAGATACGCAGTATTTT.

This clone was observed a handful of times. The V gene is TRBV24-1, the J gene TRBJ1-5, with 7 bases matching TRBD1. The CDR3 spans 16 residues. Germline-derived CDR1 and CDR2 are KGHDR and SFDVKD. Trimming removed 0 bases from V and 6 bases from J; junction bases left unmatched: 7. The CDR3 loop reads CATSDLKGTEGQPQHF. CDR3 bases: TGTGCCACCAGTGATTTGAAGGGGACAGAGGGTCAGCCCCAGCATTTT.

The chain uses TRBV13 and TRBJ1-1; D remains ambiguous. The V gene lost 3 bases and the J gene lost 0 bases, with 8 bases spanning the gap. This CDR3 region has 14 residues. Germline V gene sequence: CDR1 PRHDT, CDR2 FYEKMQ (reference sequence). The CDR3 sequence: CASSFAGLNTEAFF. The CDR3 bases are TGTGCCAGCAGCTTCGCGGGCCTGAACACTGAAGCTTTCTTT. Full variable domain (outside the CDR3, taken from reference TRBV13 and TRBJ1-1): AAGVIQSPRHLIKEKRETATLKCYPIPRHDTVYWYQQGPGQDPQFLISFYEKMQSDKGSIPDRFSAQQFSDYHSELNMSSLELGDSALYFCASSFAGLNTEAFFGQGTRLTVV.

The chain links TRBV6-5 to TRBJ2-2, with D hard to call. The CDR3 is 12 residues long. Per germline, CDR1 MNHEY and CDR2 SVGAGI. The V end was cut by 6 bases, the J end by 6 bases, with 8 bases between. The DNA for the CDR3 is TGTGCCAGCAGCACAATCTCCGGGGAGCTGTTTTTT. Translation: CASSTISGELFF.

This rearrangement joins TRBV7-2 to TRBJ2-5, with TRBD1 as a possible D gene (7 bases). V gave up 1 base and J gave up 5 bases, with 14 bases separating them. This CDR3 has 15 residues. The germline V gene has CDR1 SGHTA and CDR2 FQGNSA. The CDR3 nucleotides read TGTGCCAGCAGCTTAGGACAGGGAGGAGGGGAGACCCAGTACTTC. It translates to CASSLGQGGGETQYF.

The chain employs TRBV19 and TRBJ2-4, with D unclear. V shed 0 bases and J shed 10 bases, with 10 bases lying between them. The CDR3 is 13 residues long. Germline V CDR1 and CDR2: LNHDA, SQIVND (reference sequence). CDR3 loop: CASSIDLSFIQYF. The CDR3 DNA reads as TGTGCCAGTAGTATAGATCTCTCTTTTATTCAGTACTTC.

The V and J genes are TRBV6-1 and TRBJ2-7; possibly TRBD1 for D (6 bases). V was cut by 1 base and J by 3 bases, with 13 bases left in between. This CDR3 contains 15 residues. CDR1 is MNHNS and CDR2 is SASEGT in the germline V gene. CDR3 in DNA: TGTGCCAGCAGTGAAGTTTGGACAGCGAACTACGAGCAGTACTTC. This encodes CASSEVWTANYEQYF.

The chain carries TRBV6-1 and TRBJ1-4; D gene unclear. This CDR3 is 15 amino acids long. The germline V and J ends were trimmed by 1 base and 7 bases, with 13 bases remaining between them. Looked up from germline, CDR1 is MNHNS and CDR2 is SASEGT. CDR3: CASSEERLPGEKLFF. The CDR3 nucleotides are TGTGCCAGCAGTGAAGAACGACTCCCGGGTGAAAAACTGTTTTTT.

The chain carries TRBV19 and TRBJ1-4, with TRBD1 identical over 9 bases. This CDR3 has 14 amino acids. CDR1 is LNHDA and CDR2 is SQIVND in the germline V gene (reference sequence). The junction had 6 bases not matched to a gene; V was cut back by 5 bases and J by 8 bases. CDR3 region: CASSQQGAREKLFF. The DNA of the CDR3 is TGTGCCAGTAGTCAACAGGGGGCGCGGGAAAAACTGTTTTTT.

This rearrangement joins TRBV9 to TRBJ1-5; a weak D match, TRBD1 (5 bases). This CDR3 spans 16 amino acids. The V gene lost 4 bases and the J gene lost 5 bases, with 19 bases spanning the gap. Germline V lookup: CDR1 SGDLS, CDR2 YYNGEE. CDR3 in amino acids: CASSPQIGQSDQPQHF. The CDR3 DNA reads TGTGCCAGCAGCCCACAAATAGGACAAAGCGATCAGCCCCAGCATTTT.

The chain employs TRBV7-8 and TRBJ1-5, with D unclear. Germline loops: CDR1 SGHVS, CDR2 FQNEAQ. V was shortened by 1 base and J by 6 bases, with 10 bases between the two germline ends. The length of the CDR3 is 14 residues. The CDR3 DNA sequence: TGTGCCAGCAGCTTAGGGAGGATCGCTCAGCCCCAGCATTTT. Amino acids: CASSLGRIAQPQHF.

The V and J genes are TRBV14 and TRBJ1-4, with 7 positions matching TRBD1. This CDR3 region has 15 residues. Germline CDR1 and CDR2: SGHDN and FVKESK. J was trimmed by 8 bases and V by 2 bases; bases with no gene match: 8. The CDR3 DNA sequence: TGTGCCAGCAGCCAAAACGCAGGGGGGAACGAAAAACTGTTTTTT. This translates into CASSQNAGGNEKLFF.

This chain connects TRBV6-5 to TRBJ1-5; D possibly corresponds to TRBD1 (6 bases). Trimming left V 5 bases short and J 6 bases short, with 14 bases between. The length of the CDR3 is 14 residues. Germline V gene data show CDR1 as MNHEY and CDR2 as SVGAGI. The CDR3 spells CASSIRGGIQPQHF. The CDR3 nucleotides read TGTGCCAGCAGTATTCGGGGGGGCATTCAGCCCCAGCATTTT.

This clone was observed a single time. This chain joins TRBV3-1 (or the pseudogene TRBV3-2) and TRBJ2-2; the D gene is possibly TRBD2 (5 bases). The CDR3 has 14 amino acids. V shed 4 bases and J shed 3 bases, with 9 bases lying between them. Germline V lookup: CDR1 LGHDT, CDR2 YNNKEL (reference sequence). CDR3 loop: CASSPAGDTGELFF. As DNA, the CDR3 is TGTGCCAGCAGCCCCGCCGGGGACACCGGGGAGCTGTTTTTT.

This clone showed up just once. The V call is TRBV5-1, the J call TRBJ2-2, with D perhaps TRBD1 (6 bases). Trimming removed 7 bases at V and 3 bases at J, with 16 bases between. The length of the CDR3 is 15 residues. The V gene's germline CDR1 is SGHRS and CDR2 YFSETQ. CDR3: CASCGQSGDTGELFF. The CDR3 coding sequence is TGCGCCAGCTGTGGACAGTCAGGAGACACCGGGGAGCTGTTTTTT.

The chain combines TRBV9 with TRBJ2-7, with 8 bases lining up with TRBD1. With V trimmed by 0 bases and J by 9 bases, 8 bases remained unmatched. Germline V gene sequence: CDR1 SGDLS, CDR2 YYNGEE. The CDR3 consists of 14 residues. This CDR3 is CASSVGTGPSGQYF. The CDR3 nucleotides are TGTGCCAGCAGCGTAGGGACAGGGCCGTCCGGGCAGTACTTC.

The CDR3 DNA sequence: TGTGCCAGCAGGTTTCAGGGGTCTCGCTATGGCTACACCTTC. Translating it yields CASRFQGSRYGYTF. The chain links TRBV5-4 to TRBJ1-2; tentative D call: TRBD1 (6 bases). This CDR3 contains 14 residues. Looked up from germline, CDR1 is SGHNT and CDR2 is YYREEE (reference sequence). Trimming removed 5 bases at V and 4 bases at J, with 15 bases between.